This T cell receptor beta chain was obtained from a study of blood T cell repertoires in COVID-19. For the study at large: Both acute and convalescent COVID-19 samples were obtained from the United States, Italy and Spain. Sources were T cells, B-cell-depleted T cells, or PBMCs; the material itself was cDNA or gDNA.

There are 14 residues in the CDR3. Trimming removed 4 bases from V and 4 bases from J, with 13 bases in between. Germline CDR1 and CDR2: LNHDA and SQIVND (reference sequence). In the original workflow: Nucleated cell number was recorded as an estimate derived from reference gene primer amplification. The repertoire was sequenced with immunoSEQ multiplex PCR; TCRdb's copy has only in-frame clones and lacks some. V, J and clone size were drawn from that table, and D and trimming were deduced from the DNA. The repertoire holds some 64,000 clones, with 84% as singletons. This sequence originates from a man in his fifties or sixties with COVID-19, enrolled during active disease. Material for sequencing was peripheral blood. The chain uses TRBV19 and TRBJ1-2; D remains ambiguous. CDR3 DNA: TGTGCCAGTAGTACCGAGGGCCGGGGCTATGGCTACACCTTC. Protein product: CASSTEGRGYGYTF. Supplemented by reference TRBV19 and TRBJ1-2, the full variable domain reads DGGITQSPKYLFRKEGQNVTLSCEQNLNHDAMYWYRQDPGQGLRLIYYSQIVNDFQKGDIAEGYSVSREKKESFPLTVTSAQKNPTAFYLCASSTEGRGYGYTFGSGTRLTVV.